The text below deals with one TCR beta chain. No antigen is known for it. TCRdb used MiXCR to reprocess the PCR reads, holding one entry per CDR3 protein. This table holds approximately 100,000 distinct CDR3 sequences, under 40% found once. These data belong to a study of molecular identifiers for immune sequencing clone quantification. Study-wide results and caveats: Highly expanded clone sizes could be underestimated through barcode sharing by identical TCR molecules.

Germline values: CDR1 SEHNR, CDR2 FQNEAQ (reference sequence). The CDR3 has 13 residues. V was clipped by 1 base and J by 4 bases, with 7 bases between them. The sample consisted of naive CD8+ T cells from blood, with Jurkat cell RNA spiked in. Subset: FACS-sorted CD8+CD4-CCR7+CD45RA+ naive T cells. The TCR comes from a human donor in good health. Some libraries in this study had Jurkat cell RNA spiked in. The V call is TRBV7-9, the J call TRBJ1-2; D not certain. CDR3 region: CASSLGLVYGYTF. Here the CDR3 DNA reads TGTGCCAGCAGCTTAGGACTTGTCTATGGCTACACCTTC.